This TCR beta chain appears in the sequencing data of a study of blood T cell repertoires in COVID-19. Study context: The origin of the acute and convalescent COVID-19 samples was the United States, Italy and Spain. Sample material is recorded as cDNA or gDNA derived from T cells, B-cell-depleted T cells, or PBMCs.

Germline V gives CDR1 LGHDT, CDR2 YNNKEL (reference sequence). This CDR3 spans 14 amino acids. V lost 5 bases and J lost 7; bases outside the gene matches: 10. In the original processing: By means of reference gene primer amplification, nucleated cell counts were estimated. Some clones are missing from TCRdb's copy, which holds only in-frame ones; the method was immunoSEQ multiplex PCR. V and J calls and clone size are as listed in that table; D and trimming were resolved from the DNA. The sample has approximately 92,000 clones; about 70% are singletons. Sequencing was done on a sample of peripheral blood. This clonotype was sampled from a woman aged 60-75 years in a cohort sampled during active or convalescent COVID-19. The V call is TRBV3-1 (or the pseudogene TRBV3-2), the J call TRBJ2-5; TRBD2 aligns across 7 bases. The CDR3 coding sequence is TGTGCCAGCAGCATCTCCACCGGGACTACGACCCAGTACTTC. Amino acid sequence: CASSISTGTTTQYF.